The rows below give T cell receptor beta chains drawn from one sample of a study of CD8 T cells in ankylosing spondylitis. TCRdb reprocessed the 5' RACE reads with MiXCR, giving one entry per CDR3 protein. This sample has roughly 670,000 distinct CDR3 sequences, with 15% to 20% found just once. Sequencing used blood, either unsorted or a sorted T cell fraction (not recorded which). The receptors were gathered from a male donor with ankylosing spondylitis. The CDR3 runs from the conserved cysteine through the conserved F or W. A D gene is named only where the DNA matches it firmly. The size field is filled for only some rows; it gives once, few, many or a size class.

d_call,v_call,clone_size,j_call,cdr3_aa,cdr3_nt
TRBD2,TRBV7-9,NA,TRBJ2-7,CASSFLGEGAYEQYF,TGTGCCAGCAGCTTTCTAGGGGAGGGCGCCTACGAGCAGTACTTC
NA,TRBV5-6,few,TRBJ2-7,CASSLGPAGTYEQYF,TGTGCCAGCAGCTTGGGTCCAGCGGGCACCTACGAGCAGTACTTC
NA,TRBV9,many,TRBJ2-2,CASSVIAEGTGELFF,TGTGCCAGCAGCGTCATCGCGGAGGGCACCGGGGAGCTGTTTTTT
NA,TRBV5-1,NA,TRBJ1-1,CASSSGHEAFF,TGCGCCAGCAGTTCGGGTCATGAAGCTTTCTTT
NA,TRBV6-2/TRBV6-3,few,TRBJ2-1,CASSRLESSYNEQFF,TGTGCCAGCAGCAGACTTGAGAGCTCCTACAATGAGCAGTTCTTC
NA,TRBV7-9,NA,TRBJ2-1,CASSSRTTSGHNEQFF,TGTGCCAGCAGCTCCCGGACTACCTCCGGCCACAATGAGCAGTTCTTC
NA,TRBV5-1,many,TRBJ2-7,CASSPDSGRGQYF,TGCGCCAGCAGCCCGGACAGTGGAAGGGGGCAGTACTTC
NA,TRBV4-2,NA,TRBJ2-1,CASSQGGTGEQFF,TGTGCCAGCAGCCAAGGGGGCACCGGTGAGCAGTTCTTC
NA,TRBV7-2,few,TRBJ2-1,CASSLYASQEGQFF,TGTGCCAGCAGCTTATATGCTTCCCAGGAAGGACAGTTCTTC
NA,TRBV20-1,NA,TRBJ2-2,CSAGENTGELFF,TGCAGTGCAGGTGAAAACACCGGGGAGCTGTTTTTT
TRBD1,TRBV6-5,NA,TRBJ2-1,CASSTDRAYNEQFF,TGTGCCAGCAGTACCGACAGGGCCTACAATGAGCAGTTCTTC
NA,TRBV25-1,NA,TRBJ2-7,CASRQVLGHEQYF,TGTGCCTCTCGACAGGTTCTCGGGCACGAGCAGTACTTC
TRBD2,TRBV12-3/TRBV12-4,few,TRBJ2-5,CASRRGLAQETQYF,TGTGCCAGCAGACGCGGACTAGCCCAAGAGACCCAGTACTTC
TRBD2,TRBV27,few,TRBJ2-7,CASSKSGTSRPYEQYF,TGTGCCAGCAGTAAATCCGGGACTAGTCGCCCCTACGAGCAGTACTTC
TRBD1,TRBV2,NA,TRBJ1-5,CATNDRDSNQPQHF,TGTGCCACCAATGACAGGGATAGCAATCAGCCCCAGCATTTT
NA,TRBV12-3/TRBV12-4,few,TRBJ2-6,CASRSIRGANVLTF,TGTGCCAGCAGATCGATCCGGGGGGCCAACGTCCTGACTTTC
TRBD2,TRBV11-3,NA,TRBJ2-3,CASSLPPSGRWADTQYF,TGTGCCAGCAGCTTACCCCCCAGCGGGAGGTGGGCAGATACGCAGTATTTT
NA,TRBV12-3/TRBV12-4,few,TRBJ2-7,CASSLVGIASYEQYF,TGTGCCAGCAGTTTAGTGGGGATTGCATCCTACGAGCAGTACTTC
NA,TRBV2,many,TRBJ2-7,CASSERPTSYEQYF,TGTGCCAGCAGTGAACGGCCCACCTCCTACGAGCAGTACTTC
NA,TRBV10-3,NA,TRBJ1-1,CAISVRGRESEAFF,TGTGCCATCAGTGTGAGGGGGAGGGAGTCTGAAGCTTTCTTT
NA,TRBV5-1,many,TRBJ2-2,CASSSGLNTGELFF,TGTGCCAGCAGTTCCGGCCTGAACACCGGGGAGCTGTTTTTT
NA,TRBV29-1,NA,TRBJ2-3,CSASLGTQYF,TGCAGCGCTTCACTTGGGACGCAGTATTTT
NA,TRBV4-1,few,TRBJ2-1,CASSPTKTGAYNEQFF,TGCGCCAGCAGCCCCACCAAGACAGGTGCTTACAATGAGCAGTTCTTC
NA,TRBV12-3/TRBV12-4,NA,TRBJ1-4,CASTFGRVGEKLFF,TGTGCCAGCACCTTCGGGAGGGTTGGTGAAAAACTGTTTTTT
NA,TRBV6-1,NA,TRBJ2-1,CASSEGGSLNNEQFF,TGTGCCAGCAGTGAAGGAGGGAGTCTCAACAATGAGCAGTTCTTC
TRBD1,TRBV2,few,TRBJ1-4,CASNFGDRGNEKLFF,TGTGCCAGCAACTTCGGGGACAGGGGCAATGAAAAACTGTTTTTT
TRBD2,TRBV20-1,NA,TRBJ2-5,CSALGGAGETQYF,TGCAGTGCCCTGGGAGGGGCTGGTGAGACCCAGTACTTC
NA,TRBV20-1,few,TRBJ1-2,CSAFAPGSVYGYTF,TGCAGTGCCTTCGCCCCTGGGTCTGTCTATGGCTACACCTTC
NA,TRBV10-3,few,TRBJ1-2,CAISEREGNYGYTF,TGTGCCATCAGTGAGAGGGAAGGGAACTATGGCTACACCTTC
TRBD2,TRBV10-2,NA,TRBJ2-7,CASSDGTGTSVGEQYF,TGCGCCAGCAGTGACGGCACCGGGACTAGCGTGGGCGAGCAGTACTTC
TRBD2,TRBV4-2,NA,TRBJ2-2,CASSRAGLAGGWTGELFF,TGTGCCAGCAGCCGGGCAGGACTAGCGGGAGGATGGACCGGGGAGCTGTTTTTT
NA,TRBV20-1,NA,TRBJ2-1,CSAPRLGEQFF,TGCAGTGCCCCGAGATTAGGTGAGCAGTTCTTC
NA,TRBV4-2,NA,TRBJ1-2,CASSQGAGGQILTMGYTF,TGTGCCAGCAGCCAAGGGGCCGGGGGGCAGATATTAACTATGGGCTACACCTTC
NA,TRBV20-1,NA,TRBJ1-1,CSDDRGMNTEAFF,TGCAGTGATGATCGAGGGATGAACACTGAAGCTTTCTTT
NA,TRBV29-1,NA,TRBJ1-1,CSATAAGTEAFF,TGCAGCGCCACAGCGGCAGGTACTGAAGCTTTCTTT
NA,TRBV5-6,NA,TRBJ2-3,CASSYWGSTDTQYF,TGTGCCAGCAGCTACTGGGGATCCACAGATACGCAGTATTTT
NA,TRBV5-1,few,TRBJ2-1,CASSLGDTSYNEQFF,TGCGCCAGCAGCCTCGGGGATACCTCCTACAATGAGCAGTTCTTC
TRBD1,TRBV15,once,TRBJ2-5,CATSSARGTGREETQYF,TGTGCCACCAGCAGTGCTCGCGGGACAGGGCGAGAGGAGACCCAGTACTTC
TRBD1,TRBV7-3,NA,TRBJ2-1,CASSSAGGGSNEQFF,TGTGCCAGCAGCTCAGCAGGGGGCGGTTCCAATGAGCAGTTCTTC
NA,TRBV24-1,NA,TRBJ2-1,CATSRVGLFNEQFF,TGTGCCACCAGTCGAGTAGGGCTTTTCAATGAGCAGTTCTTC
NA,TRBV5-6,few,TRBJ1-5,CASSPGSGNQPQHF,TGTGCCAGCAGCCCCGGTAGTGGCAATCAGCCCCAGCATTTT
NA,TRBV12-5,NA,TRBJ2-1,CASGFRRTYNEQFF,TGTGCTAGTGGTTTTCGGCGGACATACAATGAGCAGTTCTTC
TRBD1,TRBV29-1,few,TRBJ1-1,CSVPGGTEAFF,TGCAGCGTTCCAGGGGGAACTGAAGCTTTCTTT
TRBD2,TRBV19,NA,TRBJ2-1,CASSMGLANEQFF,TGTGCCAGTAGTATGGGACTAGCAAATGAGCAGTTCTTC
TRBD2,TRBV20-1,NA,TRBJ2-5,CSASRWGEGQETQYF,TGCAGTGCCTCTAGGTGGGGGGAGGGCCAAGAGACCCAGTACTTC
NA,TRBV5-1,NA,TRBJ2-2,CASSLVGMSTGEPFF,TGCGCCAGCAGCTTGGTGGGAATGTCGACCGGGGAGCCGTTTTTT
TRBD2,TRBV20-1,NA,TRBJ2-7,CSAPSGTSGEQYF,TGCAGTGCTCCCTCCGGGACTAGCGGCGAGCAGTACTTC
NA,TRBV20-1,few,TRBJ1-6,CSARDPTVDNSPLHF,TGCAGTGCTAGAGACCCGACAGTCGATAATTCACCCCTCCACTTT
NA,TRBV9,few,TRBJ2-2,CASSVPSISGTGELFF,TGTGCCAGCAGCGTCCCCTCAATATCGGGCACCGGGGAGCTGTTTTTT
NA,TRBV7-2,NA,TRBJ2-5,CASSLAETGSTQYF,TGTGCCAGCAGCTTAGCTGAGACAGGTTCGACCCAGTACTTC
NA,TRBV30,NA,TRBJ2-6,CAWRSSGANVLTF,TGTGCCTGGCGGAGCTCTGGGGCCAACGTCCTGACTTTC
NA,TRBV4-1,few,TRBJ2-1,CASSQERGSPNNEQFF,TGCGCCAGCAGCCAAGAGCGCGGGTCGCCCAACAATGAGCAGTTCTTC
TRBD2,TRBV6-2/TRBV6-3,few,TRBJ2-7,CASSVLAGVSYEQYF,TGTGCCAGCAGTGTGCTAGCGGGGGTATCCTACGAGCAGTACTTC